One and the same sample provided the 30 T cell receptor beta chains below, sequenced in a study of chemoradiotherapy in HPV16-positive cancers. Data came from immunoSEQ multiplex PCR; TCRdb stores just in-frame clones and leaves some out. The table shows about 35,000 clones, with 80% occurring only once. The source was blood, collected from a patient who underwent chemoradiotherapy. The receptors shown here come from a human donor with HPV-associated anogenital cancer.

V is TRBV5-5 and J is TRBJ1-4; unclear D gene. The V and J ends lost 3 bases and 8 bases respectively, with 17 bases between them. The CDR3 covers 15 residues. Germline V gene data show CDR1 as SGHKS and CDR2 as YYEKEE (reference sequence). In DNA, the CDR3 is TGTGCCAGCAGCTCCTTAAGGATCTCGGGGGAAAAACTGTTTTTT. Protein: CASSSLRISGEKLFF.

The chain has TRBV9 and TRBJ2-7, with D unresolved. Germline CDR1 reads SGDLS; CDR2 reads YYNGEE. This CDR3 comprises 14 residues. V lost 3 bases to trimming and J lost 2 bases, with 12 bases between them. CDR3 residues: CASSEALATYEQYF. CDR3 DNA: TGTGCCAGCAGCGAGGCGTTAGCTACCTACGAGCAGTACTTC.

This chain links TRBV5-1 with TRBJ2-5; maybe TRBD1 (7 bases). The CDR3 sequence is 15 residues long. CDR1 and CDR2 from the germline V gene are SGHRS and YFSETQ. V was clipped by 0 bases and J by 2 bases, with 11 bases between them. CDR3 bases: TGCGCCAGCAGCTTGGGGCAGGGGGGACAAGAGACCCAGTACTTC. The encoded protein is CASSLGQGGQETQYF. Full variable domain (missing parts from reference TRBV5-1 and TRBJ2-5): KAGVTQTPRYLIKTRGQQVTLSCSPISGHRSVSWYQQTPGQGLQFLFEYFSETQRNKGNFPGRFSGRQFSNSRSEMNVSTLELGDSALYLCASSLGQGGQETQYFGPGTRLLVL.

V gene TRBV7-9 combines with J gene TRBJ1-6; no definite D call. The CDR3 extends over 14 amino acids. The V and J ends lost 1 base and 9 bases respectively, with 10 bases between them. The germline gives CDR1 SEHNR, CDR2 FQNEAQ (reference sequence). The DNA for the CDR3 is TGTGCCAGCAGCTTAGATGGGAGTGGTTCACCCCTCCACTTT. This codes for CASSLDGSGSPLHF.

This clone was counted a few times. This chain uses TRBV20-1 with TRBJ2-1; the D is unclear. The V gene lost 3 bases and the J gene lost 8 bases, with 5 bases spanning the gap. Germline assignment: CDR1 DFQATT and CDR2 SNEGSKA (reference sequence). This CDR3 has 10 residues. In nucleotides, the CDR3 is TGCAGTGCTAGTGGGGATGAGCAGTTCTTC. This sequence encodes CSASGDEQFF.

The chain is built from TRBV30 and TRBJ2-3; TRBD1 aligns across 9 bases. This CDR3 is built from 16 residues. Per the germline V gene, CDR1 is GTSNPN and CDR2 is SVGIG (reference sequence). Trimming at V came to 2 bases and at J to 3 bases, leaving 9 bases not matched to a gene. CDR3 bases: TGTGCCTGGAGTCCAAAACCGGGACAGGGTACAGATACGCAGTATTTT. Residues: CAWSPKPGQGTDTQYF.

The V gene is TRBV6-6, the J gene TRBJ1-3; D not resolved. Germline V gene lookup returns CDR1 MNHNY and CDR2 SVGAGI (reference sequence). With 7 bases removed from V and 0 bases from J, the gap between germline ends came to 7 bases. The CDR3 consists of 13 residues. CDR3 loop: CASKIGSGNTIYF. Written as DNA, the CDR3 is TGTGCCAGCAAAATAGGCTCTGGAAACACCATATATTTT.

The J gene is TRBJ2-3, the V gene TRBV10-1, with D perhaps being TRBD1 or TRBD2 (6 bases each). The CDR3 sequence is 14 residues long. Trimming cost V 11 bases and J 5 bases, with 20 bases left between them. Germline V gene data show CDR1 as WNHNN and CDR2 as SYGVQD (reference sequence). The CDR3 nucleotides read TGCGCCGACACCCAGGGGCTAGCGTTAGATACGCAGTATTTT. Protein: CADTQGLALDTQYF.

V is TRBV7-2 and J is TRBJ1-2; D remains unclear. This CDR3 region has 15 residues. The V gene lost 1 base and the J gene lost 2 bases, with 11 bases spanning the gap. The germline V gene encodes CDR1 SGHTA and CDR2 FQGNSA. The CDR3: CASSLVEGINYGYTF. The CDR3 nucleotides are TGTGCCAGCAGCTTAGTTGAAGGAATCAACTATGGCTACACCTTC.

The rearrangement links TRBV9 to TRBJ2-1, with 10 bases identical to TRBD1. Germline CDR1 SGDLS, CDR2 YYNGEE. CDR3 length: 15 residues. J gave up 7 bases and V 0 bases, and 4 bases lay outside the gene matches. CDR3 residues: CASSVEGQGGNEQFF. The CDR3 coding sequence is TGTGCCAGCAGCGTAGAAGGACAGGGGGGTAATGAGCAGTTCTTC.

This clone was picked up a small number of times. This chain uses TRBV5-1 with TRBJ2-3, with 12 bases that match TRBD2. The CDR3 length is 21 residues. In germline, CDR1 is SGHRS, CDR2 YFSETQ. V lost 5 bases to trimming and J lost 0 bases; unmatched junction nucleotides: 19. The chain's CDR3 is CASRYRVRASGGDSSTDTQYF. CDR3 in DNA: TGCGCCAGCAGATACAGGGTCCGGGCTAGCGGGGGGGACTCTAGCACAGATACGCAGTATTTT.

The J gene is TRBJ2-7, the V gene TRBV18; TRBD1 matches 8 bases. This CDR3 has 15 amino acids. V gave up 6 bases and J gave up 9 bases; unmatched junction bases: 16. Germline CDR1 reads KGHSH; CDR2 reads LQKENI. For the CDR3, the DNA is TGTGCCAGCTCGCCTGCCGGACAGGGCATAGTAGCGCAGTACTTC. It is translated as CASSPAGQGIVAQYF.

This clone is a singleton in its sample. The chain employs TRBV9 and TRBJ1-1; D might be TRBD1 (5 bases). The germline gives CDR1 SGDLS, CDR2 YYNGEE. Trimming removed 0 bases at V and 1 base at J, with 13 bases between. There are 16 residues in the CDR3. The CDR3 spells CASSVGGGPPNTEAFF. The CDR3 nucleotides read TGTGCCAGCAGCGTAGGTGGGGGACCCCCGAACACTGAAGCTTTCTTT. Drawing the rest from reference TRBV9 and TRBJ1-1, the complete variable domain is DSGVTQTPKHLITATGQRVTLRCSPRSGDLSVYWYQQSLDQGLQFLIQYYNGEERAKGNILERFSAQQFPDLHSELNLSSLELGDSALYFCASSVGGGPPNTEAFFGQGTRLTVV.

The chain is built from TRBV30 and TRBJ2-3; TRBD1 is a possible D gene (6 bases). The CDR3 is 14 amino acids. Trimming cost V 0 bases and J 2 bases, with 9 bases left between them. CDR1 is GTSNPN, CDR2 SVGIG, per germline (reference sequence). In nucleotides, the CDR3 is TGTGCCTGGAGTGTGGGACATTCCACAGATACGCAGTATTTT. Translated, it gives CAWSVGHSTDTQYF.

The gene calls are TRBV6-1 and TRBJ1-1, with 9 bases matching TRBD1. The CDR3 totals 15 residues. The ends lost 4 bases at V and 5 bases at J; junction bases unmatched: 8. CDR1 MNHNS and CDR2 SASEGT come from the germline V gene. CDR3 region: CASSGQTGGETEAFF. CDR3 bases: TGTGCCAGCAGTGGCCAGACAGGGGGTGAAACTGAAGCTTTCTTT.

The genes are TRBV2 and TRBJ2-2; 10 bases agree with TRBD1. This CDR3 has 19 residues. Germline CDR1 SNHLY, CDR2 FYNNEI. J lost 5 bases, V lost 3 bases, and 15 bases had no gene match. CDR3 sequence: CASSDPWTGGGTRTGELFF. The CDR3 nucleotides are TGTGCCAGCAGTGATCCCTGGACAGGGGGTGGAACGAGAACCGGGGAGCTGTTTTTT.

The chain couples TRBV6-5 to TRBJ1-2; D perhaps matches TRBD1 (5 bases). This CDR3 contains 15 residues. Trimming removed 0 bases at V and 2 bases at J, with 10 bases between. Germline V CDR1 and CDR2: MNHEY, SVGAGI. CDR3 residues: CASSYSGAGNYGYTF. As DNA, the CDR3 is TGTGCCAGCAGTTACTCTGGGGCCGGCAACTATGGCTACACCTTC.

V is TRBV20-1 and J is TRBJ2-3, with D unclear. The V end lost 3 bases, the J end lost 4 bases, and 5 bases lay between the germline ends. Germline V gives CDR1 DFQATT, CDR2 SNEGSKA (reference sequence). CDR3 length equals 11 residues. CDR3: CSASSADTQYF. The CDR3, as DNA: TGCAGTGCTAGTTCGGCAGATACGCAGTATTTT.

The chain links TRBV5-1 to TRBJ2-5, with D perhaps TRBD2 (7 bases). CDR3 size: 16 residues. V was cut by 0 bases and J by 5 bases, with 17 bases left in between. Germline CDR1 is SGHRS and CDR2 is YFSETQ. The CDR3 nucleotides are TGCGCCAGCAGCTTGGTGGGGGCGGGGGTGTTGGAGACCCAGTACTTC. The encoded protein is CASSLVGAGVLETQYF.

This chain joins TRBV5-1 and TRBJ2-6; possibly TRBD1 or TRBD2 for D (7 bases each). Germline V gene sequence: CDR1 SGHRS, CDR2 YFSETQ. The ends were cut back, 4 bases at V and 0 bases at J, with 14 bases in the middle. The CDR3 contains 17 residues. The CDR3 loop reads CASSGRGQYSGANVLTF. As DNA, the CDR3 is TGCGCCAGCAGCGGGAGGGGACAGTACTCTGGGGCCAACGTCCTGACTTTC.

The gene calls are TRBV6-4 and TRBJ2-3, with 9 bases identical to TRBD2. J gave up 2 bases and V 4 bases, and 4 bases lay outside the gene matches. CDR3 size: 15 residues. Germline V gene data show CDR1 as MRHNA and CDR2 as SNTAGT. The CDR3 region has the DNA TGTGCCAGCAGTGTGTCTAGCGGGGCCACAGATACGCAGTATTTT. It yields the protein CASSVSSGATDTQYF.

The chain links TRBV2 to TRBJ2-5; D is perhaps TRBD2 (5 bases). Germline values: CDR1 SNHLY, CDR2 FYNNEI. This CDR3 contains 13 residues. Between the trimmed V and J ends, which lost 8 bases and 1 base, there was a span of 11 bases. This CDR3 is CASEGRIQETQYF. CDR3 DNA: TGTGCCAGCGAGGGCAGGATCCAAGAGACCCAGTACTTC.

The gene calls are TRBV7-2 and TRBJ2-5; tentative D call: TRBD1 (6 bases). CDR1 SGHTA and CDR2 FQGNSA come from the germline V gene. This CDR3 has 14 amino acids. Trimming pared 2 bases from V and 4 bases from J, leaving 11 bases between. The CDR3 spells CASSLSEGGETQYF. CDR3 nucleotides: TGTGCCAGCAGCTTATCCGAAGGGGGAGAGACCCAGTACTTC.

This chain joins TRBV18 and TRBJ2-5, with D perhaps matching TRBD2 (6 bases). V lost 1 base to trimming and J lost 3 bases, with 6 bases between them. The length of the CDR3 is 13 residues. Looked up from germline, CDR1 is KGHSH and CDR2 is LQKENI. CDR3 amino acids: CASSPRGEETQYF. Written as DNA, the CDR3 is TGTGCCAGCTCACCACGGGGGGAAGAGACCCAGTACTTC.

The gene calls are TRBV5-1 and TRBJ2-2; D is ambiguous. Germline lookup yields CDR1 SGHRS and CDR2 YFSETQ. V lost 3 bases to trimming and J lost 4 bases, with 10 bases between them. The CDR3 length is 14 residues. DNA for the CDR3: TGCGCCAGCAGCTCCTCGCTTCCCACCGGGGAGCTGTTTTTT. It encodes CASSSSLPTGELFF. The complete variable domain, with remaining parts taken from reference TRBV5-1 and TRBJ2-2, reads KAGVTQTPRYLIKTRGQQVTLSCSPISGHRSVSWYQQTPGQGLQFLFEYFSETQRNKGNFPGRFSGRQFSNSRSEMNVSTLELGDSALYLCASSSSLPTGELFFGEGSRLTVL.

This chain links TRBV12-5 with TRBJ1-1; 7 bases line up with TRBD1. CDR3 length: 12 residues. V was clipped by 9 bases and J by 1 base; unmatched bases: 2. Germline loops: CDR1 LGHNT, CDR2 FRNRAP. The CDR3 nucleotides are TGTGCTAGGGGGACAGAGAACACTGAAGCTTTCTTT. Translating gives CARGTENTEAFF.

This clone was found a few times. The chain carries TRBV6-5 and TRBJ2-5; D not resolved. Deletions cut 4 bases from V and 5 bases from J, with 14 bases between. The CDR3 sequence is 14 residues long. CDR1 is MNHEY, CDR2 SVGAGI, per germline. CDR3 region: CASSWDLRPETQYF. DNA for the CDR3: TGTGCCAGCAGTTGGGATCTTAGGCCGGAGACCCAGTACTTC.

This chain uses TRBV25-1 with TRBJ2-3, with D perhaps TRBD1 or TRBD2 (5 bases each). Germline V gene lookup returns CDR1 MGHDK and CDR2 SYGVNS. The V and J ends lost 1 base and 5 bases respectively, with 13 bases between them. This CDR3 region has 15 residues. The CDR3 bases are TGTGCCAGCAGTGAATTAGGGACCCAGGGAGATACGCAGTATTTT. This encodes CASSELGTQGDTQYF.

The rearrangement uses TRBV30 and TRBJ2-7; 9 bases line up with TRBD2. CDR3 length: 12 residues. J lost 6 bases, V lost 3 bases, and 3 bases had no gene match. The germline V gene encodes CDR1 GTSNPN and CDR2 SVGIG (reference sequence). The CDR3 coding sequence is TGTGCCTGGAGGCGGGGGGGGCCCGAGCAGTACTTC. Its protein product is CAWRRGGPEQYF.

The chain has TRBV10-2 and TRBJ1-2; D uncertain. The CDR3 contains 12 residues. CDR1 is WSHSY, CDR2 SAAADI, per germline. The V gene lost 4 bases and the J gene lost 4 bases, with 7 bases spanning the gap. DNA for the CDR3: TGCGCCAGCAGTGCTCCTCCCTATGGCTACACCTTC. It specifies CASSAPPYGYTF.